One and the same sample provided the 25 T cell receptor beta chains below, sequenced in a study of blood T cell repertoires in COVID-19. Produced via immunoSEQ multiplex PCR; TCRdb's table is partial and in-frame only. Found here are approximately 170,000 clones, roughly 80% of them singletons; the top ten hold roughly 12%. The sample taken for sequencing was PBMCs or T cells enriched from blood (not recorded which). Receptors originate from a man aged 50-60 years who had recovered from COVID-19.

The J gene is TRBJ1-1, the V gene TRBV5-5; no definite D call. This CDR3 has 13 amino acids. Germline V CDR1 and CDR2: SGHKS, YYEKEE (reference sequence). The germline V and J ends were trimmed by 4 bases and 5 bases, with 12 bases remaining between them. In DNA, the CDR3 is TGTGCCAGCAGCCACCCCGGGAAAACTGAAGCTTTCTTT. Translation: CASSHPGKTEAFF.

The chain couples TRBV27 to TRBJ2-3, with D hard to call. The V gene's germline CDR1 is MNHEY and CDR2 SMNVEV (reference sequence). Trimming stripped 5 bases from V and 4 bases from J, with 10 bases between. The CDR3 spans 13 residues. The CDR3 loop is CASSRGSPDTQYF. The CDR3 nucleotides read TGTGCCAGCAGTCGCGGATCTCCAGATACGCAGTATTTT.

CDR3 nucleotides: TGTGCCAGCTGGACAGGGACGGGGGGCTACACCTTC. Translating it yields CASWTGTGGYTF. The chain employs TRBV19 and TRBJ1-2, with 8 bases lining up with TRBD1. The CDR3 length is 12 residues. The germline V gene has CDR1 LNHDA and CDR2 SQIVND (reference sequence). With 9 bases clipped from V and 8 bases from J, the junction kept 8 bases outside the gene matches.

A single count supports this clone. This sequence joins TRBV30 and TRBJ1-4; D gene ambiguous. The CDR3 consists of 15 residues. In germline, CDR1 is GTSNPN, CDR2 SVGIG (reference sequence). With 0 bases removed from V and 4 bases from J, the gap between germline ends came to 12 bases. This CDR3 is CAWSVRGQVNEKLFF. CDR3 nucleotide sequence: TGTGCCTGGAGTGTACGTGGTCAGGTTAATGAAAAACTGTTTTTT.

The chain couples TRBV7-6 to TRBJ2-7; 7 nucleotides line up with TRBD1. J gave up 0 bases and V 5 bases, and 4 bases lay outside the gene matches. The length of the CDR3 is 14 residues. Germline CDR1 SGHVS, CDR2 FNYEAQ. CDR3 protein: CASSLWDSSYEQYF. The CDR3, as DNA: TGTGCCAGCAGCCTGTGGGACAGCTCCTACGAGCAGTACTTC.

V usage is TRBV6-5 and J usage is TRBJ2-7, with 11 positions matching TRBD2. The CDR3 is made up of 16 amino acids. Unmatched junction bases numbered 10, after V lost 3 bases and J lost 6 bases. Looked up from germline, CDR1 is MNHEY and CDR2 is SVGAGI. CDR3 loop: CASSYLAGGPPGEQYF. Here the CDR3 DNA reads TGTGCCAGCAGTTATTTAGCGGGGGGGCCGCCCGGCGAGCAGTACTTC.

The V gene is TRBV6-1, the J gene TRBJ1-5, with D unresolved. The CDR3 length is 14 residues. V was clipped by 3 bases and J by 0 bases, with 6 bases between them. The germline V gene has CDR1 MNHNS and CDR2 SASEGT. CDR3: CASSDGHSNQPQHF. The CDR3, as DNA: TGTGCCAGCAGTGATGGCCATAGCAATCAGCCCCAGCATTTT.

This rearrangement joins TRBV11-2 to TRBJ2-5, with 7 bases lining up with TRBD1. The CDR3 runs 15 residues. Germline trimming cut 5 bases from V and 3 bases from J; bases unmatched to any gene: 9. Germline V gene sequence: CDR1 SGHAT, CDR2 FQNNGV. In DNA form, the CDR3 reads TGTGCCAGCAGCCGCCCGACAGGGAGAAAAGAGACCCAGTACTTC. Protein product: CASSRPTGRKETQYF.

The chain employs TRBV5-6 and TRBJ1-5; D perhaps matches TRBD1 (6 bases). Germline-derived CDR1 and CDR2 are SGHDT and YYEEEE. The CDR3 loop spans 14 amino acids. V lost 1 base to trimming and J lost 1 base, with 6 bases between them. The CDR3 sequence: CASSLRGSNQPQHF. The DNA for the CDR3 is TGTGCCAGCAGCTTGAGGGGGAGCAATCAGCCCCAGCATTTT.

This clone was detected many times. The CDR3 DNA sequence: TGTGCCAGCAGCCCGGTCGGGGGGGGCTACACCTTC. It translates to CASSPVGGGYTF. V and J are TRBV7-9 and TRBJ1-2; tentatively, D is TRBD1 (5 bases). The CDR3 covers 12 residues. Trimming took 5 bases from V and 8 from J, leaving 12 bases between them. Germline V lookup: CDR1 SEHNR, CDR2 FQNEAQ (reference sequence).

The chain is built from TRBV5-1 and TRBJ1-1; 8 bases agree with TRBD1. Germline V gene lookup returns CDR1 SGHRS and CDR2 YFSETQ. Trimming at V came to 4 bases and at J to 0 bases, leaving 5 bases not matched to a gene. The CDR3 extends over 15 amino acids. This CDR3 reads CASSRQGAMNTEAFF. CDR3 coding DNA: TGCGCCAGCAGCCGGCAGGGGGCTATGAACACTGAAGCTTTCTTT. Filled out from reference TRBV5-1 and TRBJ1-1, the complete variable domain reads KAGVTQTPRYLIKTRGQQVTLSCSPISGHRSVSWYQQTPGQGLQFLFEYFSETQRNKGNFPGRFSGRQFSNSRSEMNVSTLELGDSALYLCASSRQGAMNTEAFFGQGTRLTVV.

The chain is built from TRBV29-1 and TRBJ2-3; the D gene is possibly TRBD1 (6 bases). The CDR3 is 17 residues long. V was cut by 2 bases and J by 4 bases, with 22 bases left in between. Germline CDR1 is SQVTM and CDR2 is ANQGSEA. CDR3 sequence: CSVEHSLQGKVADTQYF. The CDR3 nucleotides read TGCAGCGTTGAACATTCTTTGCAGGGGAAAGTGGCAGATACGCAGTATTTT.

This clone has only one observation. The chain couples TRBV4-3 to TRBJ2-4; 9 bases map to TRBD1. CDR1 and CDR2 (germline): LGHNA, YSLEER. This CDR3 comprises 14 residues. The J segment lost 9 bases and the V segment lost 0 bases, leaving 3 bases of the junction unmatched. The CDR3 sequence: CASSQDSDRGIQYF. As DNA, the CDR3 is TGCGCCAGCAGCCAAGATTCGGACAGGGGCATTCAGTACTTC.

The chain carries TRBV7-9 and TRBJ2-7; 10 bases fit TRBD2. Germline V gene data show CDR1 as SEHNR and CDR2 as FQNEAQ (reference sequence). After removal of 4 bases from V and 2 bases from J, the junction contained 8 bases not matched to a gene. The CDR3 loop spans 16 amino acids. This CDR3 is CASSSLLAGLTYEQYF. The CDR3 DNA reads as TGTGCCAGCAGCTCTTTACTAGCGGGGCTTACCTACGAGCAGTACTTC.

The chain is built from TRBV10-3 and TRBJ1-1, with no clear D. V shed 4 bases and J shed 6 bases, with 6 bases lying between them. Germline-derived CDR1 and CDR2 are ENHRY and SYGVKD. CDR3 length: 11 amino acids. The CDR3: CAISGGAEAFF. In DNA, the CDR3 is TGTGCCATCAGTGGCGGGGCTGAAGCTTTCTTT.

J is TRBJ2-1 and V is TRBV11-3; D may be TRBD2 (7 bases). This CDR3 comprises 15 residues. Germline loops: CDR1 SGHNT, CDR2 YENEEA. Trimming stripped 2 bases from V and 7 bases from J, with 15 bases between. Here the CDR3 reads CASSLSRGARNEQFF. As DNA, the CDR3 is TGTGCCAGCAGCTTATCCCGGGGGGCTCGGAATGAGCAGTTCTTC. The full variable domain, with the rest looked up from reference TRBV11-3 and TRBJ2-1, is EAGVVQSPRYKIIEKKQPVAFWCNPISGHNTLYWYLQNLGQGPELLIRYENEEAVDDSQLPKDRFSAERLKGVDSTLKIQPAELGDSAVYLCASSLSRGARNEQFFGPGTRLTVL.

The rearrangement uses TRBV5-4 and TRBJ2-4, with TRBD2 matching over 14 bases. V lost 4 bases and J lost 0; bases outside the gene matches: 6. This CDR3 contains 18 residues. Germline V gene data show CDR1 as SGHNT and CDR2 as YYREEE (reference sequence). DNA of the CDR3: TGTGCCAGCAGCCCCGGACTAGCGGGGGGCCCAGCCAAAAACATTCAGTACTTC. Translating gives CASSPGLAGGPAKNIQYF.

Here the CDR3 DNA reads TGTGCCAGTAGGAGGGGACAGGGAGGGGATCAGCCCCAGCATTTT. It translates to CASRRGQGGDQPQHF. The chain carries TRBV19 and TRBJ1-5, with 9 bases matching TRBD1. Looked up from germline, CDR1 is LNHDA and CDR2 is SQIVND (reference sequence). The CDR3 sequence is 15 residues long. The J segment lost 5 bases and the V segment lost 6 bases, leaving 8 bases of the junction unmatched.

The chain is built from TRBV6-5 and TRBJ1-3; D gene unclear. Germline V gene data show CDR1 as MNHEY and CDR2 as SVGAGI. The CDR3 contains 13 residues. Trimming stripped 8 bases from V and 2 bases from J, with 10 bases between. The CDR3 protein is CASLRGPGNTIYF. The CDR3 DNA follows: TGTGCCAGCTTACGGGGTCCTGGAAACACCATATATTTT.

This sequence joins TRBV5-5 and TRBJ1-5; TRBD1 matches 9 bases. Germline CDR1 and CDR2: SGHKS and YYEKEE (reference sequence). The CDR3 is 19 amino acids. The junction had 19 bases not matched to a gene; V was cut back by 4 bases and J by 5 bases. The CDR3 here is CASSVGAGTGRTRDQPQHF. In nucleotides, the CDR3 is TGTGCCAGCAGCGTGGGGGCCGGGACAGGGAGGACTCGAGATCAGCCCCAGCATTTT.

J is TRBJ2-2 and V is TRBV5-6, with 7 bases matching TRBD1. Germline V CDR1 and CDR2: SGHDT, YYEEEE. Losses at the gene ends were 5 bases for V and 6 bases for J; bases not matched to a gene: 13. CDR3 length equals 16 residues. Here the CDR3 DNA reads TGTGCCAGCAGGGGGGAGAGGGGGCAGTCGTCCGGGGAGCTGTTTTTT. Translated: CASRGERGQSSGELFF. The entire variable domain, with the rest obtained from reference TRBV5-6 and TRBJ2-2, is as follows: DAGVTQSPTHLIKTRGQQVTLRCSPKSGHDTVSWYQQALGQGPQFIFQYYEEEERQRGNFPDRFSGHQFPNYSSELNVNALLLGDSALYLCASRGERGQSSGELFFGEGSRLTVL.

The rearrangement links TRBV5-5 to TRBJ2-1, with no clear D. Germline CDR1 and CDR2: SGHKS and YYEKEE (reference sequence). V shed 0 bases and J shed 5 bases, with 3 bases lying between them. CDR3 length: 12 amino acids. The CDR3 is CASSLVNNEQFF. Here the CDR3 DNA reads TGTGCCAGCAGCTTGGTAAACAATGAGCAGTTCTTC.

V and J are TRBV3-1 (or the pseudogene TRBV3-2) and TRBJ2-2; 10 bases are shared with TRBD1. Trimming took 3 bases from V and 3 from J; bases not matched to a gene: 7. Germline CDR1 reads LGHDT; CDR2 reads YNNKEL (reference sequence). The CDR3 has 17 amino acids. The CDR3 bases are TGTGCCAGCAGCCAGCGACAGGGGGCTGCGGACACCGGGGAGCTGTTTTTT. Translating it yields CASSQRQGAADTGELFF.

The chain couples TRBV5-4 to TRBJ1-3; D is unresolved. Germline V lookup: CDR1 SGHNT, CDR2 YYREEE (reference sequence). The CDR3 extends over 12 amino acids. The V gene lost 4 bases and the J gene lost 10 bases, with 12 bases spanning the gap. Written as DNA, the CDR3 is TGTGCCAGCAGCCCCAGTACGGGTACCATATATTTT. Amino acids: CASSPSTGTIYF. The whole variable domain, filled in from reference TRBV5-4 and TRBJ1-3, reads ETGVTQSPTHLIKTRGQQVTLRCSSQSGHNTVSWYQQALGQGPQFIFQYYREEENGRGNFPPRFSGLQFPNYSSELNVNALELDDSALYLCASSPSTGTIYFGEGSWLTVV.

This chain uses TRBV12-5 with TRBJ1-2; D ambiguous. The CDR3 is made up of 13 amino acids. Trimming took 2 bases from V and 7 from J, leaving 11 bases between them. Germline values: CDR1 LGHNT, CDR2 FRNRAP. The CDR3 DNA sequence: TGTGCTAGTGGTTTGCCCGGGAGGGCTGGCTACACCTTC. This translates into CASGLPGRAGYTF.